This TCR beta chain was sequenced in a study of PD-1 blockade in classical Hodgkin lymphoma. General study findings and limits: Reported baseline diversity: healthy donors highest, relapsed/refractory patients lowest. Whoever responded completely had baseline diversity much like that seen in newly diagnosed patients. With CD4+ cells, TCR diversity rose significantly by C4D1, but not with CD8+ cells.

Trimming at V came to 0 bases and at J to 2 bases, leaving 4 bases not matched to a gene. The CDR3 runs to 15 residues. Germline lookup yields CDR1 SGDLS and CDR2 YYNGEE. Some clones are missing from TCRdb's copy, which holds only in-frame ones; the method was immunoSEQ multiplex PCR. The sample lists roughly 30,000 clones; approximately 79% were seen once. Noted time point: cycle 4 day 1 (C4D1), after less than 7 weeks of nivolumab. Each patient's relapse followed autologous stem cell transplantation, and brentuximab vedotin exposure varied. CD4+ T cells were purified from thawed PBMCs by negative selection. For this clone: The antigen remains unidentified.

This clonotype originated in a human donor with classical Hodgkin lymphoma. This sequence joins TRBV9 and TRBJ1-2, with TRBD1 matching over 7 bases. The sample in question was CD4+ T cells from blood, obtained before the fourth cycle of nivolumab. CDR3: CASSVEGTANYGYTF. The CDR3 coding sequence is TGTGCCAGCAGCGTAGAGGGGACAGCGAACTATGGCTACACCTTC.